A single sample gave rise to the 8 T cell receptor beta chains below, sequenced in a study of response to subunit inactivated influenza vaccine (dated by TCRdb to 2016 to 2019). Receptors were amplified or captured by RT-PCR. Sequencing relied on an Illumina HiSeq 2500. The public reads were run again by TCRdb, first through fastp at Q25 and then through MiXCR, and only productive beta chains were kept. Records with the same CDR3 protein are collapsed into one entry carrying the most frequent genes and DNA. In this sample the table shows some 500,000 distinct CDR3 sequences, approximately 15% of which occur a single time. 2.5% to 3.5% of the sample is held by the ten biggest clonotypes. Sequences were derived from CD4+ T cells sorted from PBMCs, sampled roughly 24 months after vaccination. The receptors were gathered from a man aged 50-75 years who received an inactivated influenza vaccine. Donor details come from another sample of the same person, matched by shared clones.

V and J are TRBV28 and TRBJ1-5, with 7 bases that match TRBD1. V lost 6 bases and J lost 5; bases outside the gene matches: 13. Germline V gene lookup returns CDR1 MDHEN and CDR2 SYDVKM. This CDR3 spans 16 amino acids. As DNA, the CDR3 is TGTGCCAGCAGGAAGCGAGGGGGCGCAAGTTATCAGCCCCAGCATTTT. The encoded protein is CASRKRGGASYQPQHF.

The J gene is TRBJ1-6, the V gene TRBV14, with TRBD1 identical over 8 bases. Germline-derived CDR1 and CDR2 are SGHDN and FVKESK. This CDR3 comprises 16 residues. Trimming removed 5 bases from V and 6 bases from J; junction bases left unmatched: 9. The CDR3 DNA reads TGTGCCAGCAGCACCCGCTCTGGACAGGGTAATTCACCCCTCCACTTT. Protein: CASSTRSGQGNSPLHF.

The CDR3 DNA is TGTGCCAGCAGCTTAGATCGGGACAGAATCACAGATACGCAGTATTTT. As protein: CASSLDRDRITDTQYF. This chain joins TRBV11-2 and TRBJ2-3, with 7 bases that match TRBD1. The CDR3 runs to 16 residues. The V gene's germline CDR1 is SGHAT and CDR2 FQNNGV. V lost 0 bases, J lost 2 bases, and 5 bases stayed unmatched.

The V gene is TRBV2, the J gene TRBJ1-1, with a tentative D call TRBD1 (6 bases). Germline values: CDR1 SNHLY, CDR2 FYNNEI. Trimming took off 10 bases at V and 0 bases at J, with 12 bases between the two ends. The CDR3 is 13 amino acids. The CDR3 bases are TGTGCCACTCAGGACAGCTTGAACACTGAAGCTTTCTTT. Translating it yields CATQDSLNTEAFF.

This clonotype was counted ten times or more. V usage is TRBV28 and J usage is TRBJ1-3; D possibly corresponds to TRBD1 (5 bases). The germline V and J ends were trimmed by 4 bases and 0 bases, with 13 bases remaining between them. Per the germline V gene, CDR1 is MDHEN and CDR2 is SYDVKM. The CDR3 is 16 residues long. As DNA, the CDR3 is TGTGCCAGCAGTTCTTGGGGGGGACCCTCTGGAAACACCATATATTTT. Translating it yields CASSSWGGPSGNTIYF.

The chain uses TRBV4-1 and TRBJ2-7; 7 nucleotides line up with TRBD2. J lost 1 base, V lost 0 bases, and 0 bases had no gene match. This CDR3 contains 14 residues. Germline V gives CDR1 MGHRA, CDR2 YSYEKL. For the CDR3, the DNA is TGCGCCAGCAGCCAAGAGCGGGGGTCCTACGAGCAGTACTTC. It yields the protein CASSQERGSYEQYF.

This sequence joins TRBV19 and TRBJ1-2, with 10 positions matching TRBD1. The CDR3 runs 16 residues. The junction had 6 bases not matched to a gene; V was cut back by 4 bases and J by 1 base. The V gene's germline CDR1 is LNHDA and CDR2 SQIVND (reference sequence). The CDR3 sequence is CASSTRDRGFNYGYTF. CDR3 coding DNA: TGTGCCAGTAGTACTCGGGACAGGGGATTTAACTATGGCTACACCTTC.

This clonotype has more than one count but fewer than ten. The chain carries TRBV15 and TRBJ2-7; 7 bases fit TRBD1. Trimming cost V 5 bases and J 3 bases; bases outside gene matches: 4. Germline loops: CDR1 LNHNV, CDR2 YYDKDF (reference sequence). The CDR3 sequence is 13 residues long. DNA for the CDR3: TGTGCCACCAGCCCCCGACAGGGCTACGAGCAGTACTTC. Translated: CATSPRQGYEQYF.